The 7 T cell receptor beta chains reported below all come from one sample, sequenced in a study of T-cell memory formation after mild COVID-19. TCRdb re-called the 5' RACE reads with MiXCR, one entry per CDR3 protein. The sample yields 390,000 or so distinct CDR3 sequences, roughly 15% seen once. Sequenced: PBMCs or a T cell subset sorted from them (not recorded which). The source of these receptors is a man between 18 and 29 years old who had mild COVID-19 (a few samples of this study predate the infection). Cell type and time point are not known.

This clonotype was counted a few times. The rearrangement joins TRBV9 to TRBJ1-5; the D is unclear. The CDR3 spans 15 residues. Trimming took 0 bases from V and 7 from J, leaving 14 bases between them. CDR1 is SGDLS, CDR2 YYNGEE, per germline. CDR3 loop: CASSVGPAGWQPQHF. The CDR3 coding sequence is TGTGCCAGCAGCGTAGGCCCGGCAGGTTGGCAGCCCCAGCATTTT.

V gene TRBV5-1 combines with J gene TRBJ2-3; 8 nucleotides agree with TRBD1. This CDR3 spans 15 amino acids. V lost 1 base to trimming and J lost 3 bases; unmatched junction nucleotides: 4. CDR1 SGHRS and CDR2 YFSETQ come from the germline V gene. The CDR3 DNA sequence: TGCGCCAGCAGCTTGATGGGACAGGTAACAGATACGCAGTATTTT. The encoded protein is CASSLMGQVTDTQYF.

The chain couples TRBV7-7 to TRBJ2-5; D is ambiguous. V was clipped by 1 base and J by 2 bases, with 8 bases between them. The germline V gene has CDR1 SSHAT and CDR2 FNYEAQ (reference sequence). The CDR3 runs to 14 residues. The CDR3 bases are TGTGCCAGCAGCTTAGGTTCTCAACAAGAGACCCAGTACTTC. Residues: CASSLGSQQETQYF.

This clonotype was detected only a few times. The chain joins TRBV10-3 to TRBJ2-3, with D uncertain. V lost 2 bases and J lost 4, with 10 bases in between. This CDR3 is built from 14 residues. Germline CDR1 is ENHRY and CDR2 is SYGVKD. Here the CDR3 reads CAISEPSGSDTQYF. CDR3 DNA: TGTGCCATCAGTGAGCCGAGTGGTTCAGATACGCAGTATTTT.

In its sample, this clonotype was seen a few times. The chain joins TRBV9 to TRBJ1-2; D is unclear. Germline CDR1 reads SGDLS; CDR2 reads YYNGEE. V was shortened by 3 bases and J by 0 bases, with 15 bases between the two germline ends. The CDR3 spans 16 residues. The CDR3 is CASSEGVGRANYGYTF. The CDR3, as DNA: TGTGCCAGCAGCGAGGGTGTCGGGAGAGCTAACTATGGCTACACCTTC.

This clonotype was observed a handful of times. This chain uses TRBV4-3 with TRBJ1-2; D is undetermined. The CDR3 consists of 16 residues. The V end was cut by 0 bases, the J end by 3 bases, with 14 bases between. Germline V gene lookup returns CDR1 LGHNA and CDR2 YSLEER. This CDR3 reads CASSQDGLVPHYGYTF. The CDR3, as DNA: TGCGCCAGCAGCCAAGATGGGTTAGTCCCTCACTATGGCTACACCTTC.

The chain has TRBV7-2 and TRBJ2-7; 8 bases agree with TRBD2. CDR1 and CDR2 (germline): SGHTA, FQGNSA. This CDR3 region has 15 residues. J lost 0 bases, V lost 2 bases, and 3 bases had no gene match. CDR3 loop: CASSLRGGPSYEQYV. In DNA, the CDR3 is TGTGCCAGCAGCTTACGCGGGGGGCCCTCCTACGAGCAGTACGTC.